The 30 T cell receptor beta chains given below trace back to one sample, sequenced in a study of blood T cell repertoires in COVID-19. Libraries were prepared by immunoSEQ multiplex PCR; TCRdb keeps only in-frame clonotypes and omits some of them. In the table there are 100,000 or so clones, roughly 80% of which are singletons. The sample taken for sequencing was peripheral blood. The receptors come from a woman between 65 and 79 years old with acute or convalescent COVID-19.

The V and J genes are TRBV28 and TRBJ1-5, with D perhaps matching TRBD1 (6 bases). V lost 6 bases, J lost 7 bases, and 19 bases lay in between. This CDR3 spans 15 amino acids. From germline, CDR1 is MDHEN and CDR2 SYDVKM. CDR3: CASRLQQGGWQPQHF. The DNA of the CDR3 is TGTGCCAGCAGGCTTCAACAGGGAGGGTGGCAGCCCCAGCATTTT.

J is TRBJ1-1 and V is TRBV5-1; 7 nucleotides line up with TRBD1. Trimming cost V 5 bases and J 2 bases; bases outside gene matches: 9. There are 15 residues in the CDR3. CDR1 and CDR2 (germline): SGHRS, YFSETQ. The CDR3 DNA sequence: TGCGCCAGCAGAAACCGAGACAGGGTTAACACTGAAGCTTTCTTT. Amino acids: CASRNRDRVNTEAFF.

V and J are TRBV7-2 and TRBJ1-2; 8 nucleotides align to TRBD1. CDR3 length: 16 amino acids. The ends lost 1 base at V and 4 bases at J; junction bases unmatched: 8. The V gene's germline CDR1 is SGHTA and CDR2 FQGNSA. CDR3 in DNA: TGTGCCAGCAGCTTAGTCCAGGGGGCGTCCCCCTATGGCTACACCTTC. It translates to CASSLVQGASPYGYTF.

This chain connects TRBV7-8 to TRBJ1-1, with D unclear. This CDR3 spans 14 amino acids. The germline gives CDR1 SGHVS, CDR2 FQNEAQ. Trimming stripped 1 base from V and 8 bases from J, with 14 bases between. The CDR3 DNA reads as TGTGCCAGCAGCTTAGGTGGCGAGGTCTTCGAAGCTTTCTTT. Residues: CASSLGGEVFEAFF.

The J gene is TRBJ2-5, the V gene TRBV29-1; D gene uncertain. Germline lookup yields CDR1 SQVTM and CDR2 ANQGSEA. V was pared by 4 bases and J by 2 bases, with 17 bases between. The CDR3 totals 15 residues. The DNA for the CDR3 is TGCAGCGTTGGAGGTCGGTCAGCAGTACAAGAGACCCAGTACTTC. Amino acid sequence: CSVGGRSAVQETQYF. Based on the CDR3 plus reference TRBV29-1 and TRBJ2-5, the full variable domain is SAVISQKPSRDICQRGTSLTIQCQVDSQVTMMFWYRQQPGQSLTLIATANQGSEATYESGFVIDKFPISRPNLTFSTLTVSNMSPEDSSIYLCSVGGRSAVQETQYFGPGTRLLVL.

The chain is built from TRBV19 and TRBJ1-4, with 8 bases matching TRBD1. After removal of 4 bases from V and 0 bases from J, the junction contained 13 bases not matched to a gene. Per germline, CDR1 LNHDA and CDR2 SQIVND (reference sequence). This CDR3 spans 19 amino acids. The CDR3: CASSTKPGQALATNEKLFF. In nucleotides, the CDR3 is TGTGCCAGTAGTACCAAACCGGGACAGGCTCTTGCAACTAATGAAAAACTGTTTTTT.

The chain recombines TRBV2 with TRBJ1-1, with no clear D. V dropped 8 bases and J dropped 5 bases, with 6 bases sitting between them. This CDR3 has 10 amino acids. Germline V CDR1 and CDR2: SNHLY, FYNNEI. In DNA, the CDR3 is TGTGCCAGCGCCAGAACTGAAGCTTTCTTT. It encodes CASARTEAFF. The full variable domain, in which reference TRBV2 and TRBJ1-1 provide the parts outside the CDR3, is EPEVTQTPSHQVTQMGQEVILRCVPISNHLYFYWYRQILGQKVEFLVSFYNNEISEKSEIFDDQFSVERPDGSNFTLKIRSTKLEDSAMYFCASARTEAFFGQGTRLTVV.

V usage is TRBV6-5 and J usage is TRBJ1-1, with D possibly being TRBD1 (6 bases). Germline CDR1 MNHEY, CDR2 SVGAGI. CDR3 size: 12 residues. V was clipped by 4 bases and J by 5 bases, with 8 bases between them. CDR3 coding DNA: TGTGCCAGCAGTTCAGGGGCGACTGAAGCTTTCTTT. This encodes CASSSGATEAFF.

The chain's CDR3 is CASSDLTGVGNSPLHF. The CDR3 DNA is TGTGCCAGCAGTGACCTAACCGGGGTGGGGAATTCACCCCTCCACTTT. The V gene is TRBV25-1, the J gene TRBJ1-6; no clear D. V was pared by 3 bases and J by 7 bases, with 16 bases between. Germline V gene lookup returns CDR1 MGHDK and CDR2 SYGVNS. The CDR3 sequence is 16 residues long.

Worth noting for this clone: The same CDR3 arises from other DNA sequences in this sample as well. The CDR3 DNA reads as TGCGCCAGCAGCCTGGGACAGGCCAACTACGAGCAGTACTTC. It encodes CASSLGQANYEQYF. The gene calls are TRBV5-1 and TRBJ2-7, with 8 bases matching TRBD1. V was pared by 4 bases and J by 3 bases, with 6 bases of the junction left unmatched. This CDR3 region has 14 residues. CDR1 and CDR2 (germline): SGHRS, YFSETQ. The complete variable domain, with remaining parts taken from reference TRBV5-1 and TRBJ2-7, reads KAGVTQTPRYLIKTRGQQVTLSCSPISGHRSVSWYQQTPGQGLQFLFEYFSETQRNKGNFPGRFSGRQFSNSRSEMNVSTLELGDSALYLCASSLGQANYEQYFGPGTRLTVT.

The rearrangement joins TRBV10-3 to TRBJ2-5; D remains ambiguous. V lost 10 bases to trimming and J lost 2 bases, with 14 bases between them. The germline V gene has CDR1 ENHRY and CDR2 SYGVKD. The CDR3 length is 13 residues. This chain's CDR3 is CATHEQIQETQYF. For the CDR3, the DNA is TGTGCCACCCACGAACAGATTCAAGAGACCCAGTACTTC.

This clone has only one observation. The chain couples TRBV3-1 (or the pseudogene TRBV3-2) to TRBJ2-1; 11 nucleotides align to TRBD2. Germline V gene data show CDR1 as LGHDT and CDR2 as YNNKEL (reference sequence). The CDR3 is 16 residues long. V lost 4 bases to trimming and J lost 6 bases; unmatched junction nucleotides: 8. The CDR3 reads CASSPTLAGEGNEQFF. CDR3 coding DNA: TGTGCCAGCAGCCCGACACTAGCGGGGGAGGGCAATGAGCAGTTCTTC.

The chain joins TRBV19 to TRBJ1-1; D is undetermined. Looked up from germline, CDR1 is LNHDA and CDR2 is SQIVND (reference sequence). V was shortened by 3 bases and J by 5 bases, with 13 bases between the two germline ends. This CDR3 has 14 amino acids. As DNA, the CDR3 is TGTGCCAGTAGTATTGAGGCGGCGGGGACTGAAGCTTTCTTT. It is translated as CASSIEAAGTEAFF.

This chain joins TRBV10-3 and TRBJ2-2, with 7 bases aligning to TRBD2. CDR1 ENHRY and CDR2 SYGVKD come from the germline V gene. The V segment lost 6 bases and the J segment 6 bases; nucleotides outside the gene matches: 10. CDR3 size: 15 residues. CDR3 DNA sequence: TGTGCCATCAGGAGCAGACTAGCTGGAGCCGGGGAGCTGTTTTTT. It encodes CAIRSRLAGAGELFF.

This chain joins TRBV4-1 and TRBJ2-5; the match to TRBD2 covers 15 bases. The germline gives CDR1 MGHRA, CDR2 YSYEKL. There are 19 residues in the CDR3. The ends lost 3 bases at V and 2 bases at J; junction bases unmatched: 10. CDR3 loop: CASSHPGLAGGPGQETQYF. In DNA, the CDR3 is TGCGCCAGCAGCCACCCCGGACTAGCGGGGGGGCCGGGTCAAGAGACCCAGTACTTC.

A word on this clone: The sample holds other DNA sequences that translate to the same CDR3. The chain employs TRBV5-1 and TRBJ1-1; the D is unclear. V lost 0 bases and J 0 bases, leaving 6 bases between the germline ends. The germline gives CDR1 SGHRS, CDR2 YFSETQ. CDR3 length: 14 residues. The CDR3 DNA follows: TGCGCCAGCAGCTTGGGCGGTATGAACACTGAAGCTTTCTTT. Translated, it gives CASSLGGMNTEAFF.

J is TRBJ1-4 and V is TRBV14; 7 bases fit TRBD1. Germline V gene lookup returns CDR1 SGHDN and CDR2 FVKESK. Trimming at V came to 5 bases and at J to 9 bases, leaving 12 bases not matched to a gene. CDR3 size: 15 residues. This chain's CDR3 is CASSTHRGWRQKLFF. DNA of the CDR3: TGTGCCAGCAGCACCCACAGGGGTTGGAGGCAAAAACTGTTTTTT.

V usage is TRBV5-4 and J usage is TRBJ1-2, with 8 bases aligning to TRBD1. The CDR3 runs 16 residues. V lost 5 bases and J lost 0; bases outside the gene matches: 9. Germline loops: CDR1 SGHNT, CDR2 YYREEE (reference sequence). The CDR3 protein is CASRPPGQASNYGYTF. Written as DNA, the CDR3 is TGTGCCAGCAGACCCCCGGGACAGGCTTCTAACTATGGCTACACCTTC.

The V gene is TRBV28, the J gene TRBJ2-7, with no clear D. V lost 1 base and J lost 3, with 7 bases in between. CDR1 and CDR2 from the germline V gene are MDHEN and SYDVKM. CDR3 length equals 13 residues. The CDR3 reads CASSLLNSYEQYF. The DNA for the CDR3 is TGTGCCAGCAGTTTATTGAATAGCTACGAGCAGTACTTC.

Concerning this clone: The same CDR3 can be traced to other DNA sequences in this sample. The gene calls are TRBV9 and TRBJ2-7; TRBD1 matches 11 bases. Per the germline V gene, CDR1 is SGDLS and CDR2 is YYNGEE. This CDR3 comprises 15 residues. The J segment lost 3 bases and the V segment lost 0 bases, leaving 2 bases of the junction unmatched. The CDR3 loop reads CASSVGTGGFYEQYF. The CDR3 DNA reads as TGTGCCAGCAGCGTAGGGACAGGGGGCTTCTACGAGCAGTACTTC.

A few counts support this clone. The V gene is TRBV9, the J gene TRBJ1-6, with D unclear. V lost 5 bases and J lost 9, with 15 bases in between. The CDR3 covers 14 residues. Per germline, CDR1 SGDLS and CDR2 YYNGEE. The CDR3 loop is CASSVTLAGSPLHF. Here the CDR3 DNA reads TGTGCCAGCAGTGTTACCTTGGCGGGTTCACCCCTCCACTTT.

The gene calls are TRBV5-5 and TRBJ2-1; no firm D call. The V gene lost 0 bases and the J gene lost 0 bases, with 16 bases spanning the gap. This CDR3 has 18 amino acids. CDR1 is SGHKS and CDR2 is YYEKEE in the germline V gene (reference sequence). The CDR3 spells CASSLVFGHPSSYNEQFF. In DNA form, the CDR3 reads TGTGCCAGCAGCTTGGTTTTTGGTCACCCGAGCTCCTACAATGAGCAGTTCTTC.

V gene TRBV30 combines with J gene TRBJ1-1, with 7 bases lining up with TRBD1. V lost 0 bases, J lost 1 base, and 8 bases stayed unmatched. The germline CDR1 and CDR2 sequences are GTSNPN and SVGIG (reference sequence). The CDR3 is 16 residues long. CDR3 nucleotide sequence: TGTGCCTGGAGTGTACTGTCAGGGGGAGGGAACACTGAAGCTTTCTTT. It codes for CAWSVLSGGGNTEAFF.

Here the CDR3 DNA reads TGTGCCAGCAGCTTAGGTAGCGGGGGGGCAAATACGCAGTATTTT. Translation: CASSLGSGGANTQYF. The J gene is TRBJ2-3, the V gene TRBV7-9; 11 positions match TRBD2. Germline loops: CDR1 SEHNR, CDR2 FQNEAQ (reference sequence). Trimming at V came to 1 base and at J to 7 bases, leaving 4 bases not matched to a gene. This CDR3 is built from 15 residues.

V usage is TRBV3-1 (or the pseudogene TRBV3-2) and J usage is TRBJ1-2; perhaps TRBD1 as D (6 bases). The length of the CDR3 is 15 residues. Between the trimmed V and J ends, which lost 4 bases and 2 bases, there was a span of 14 bases. Germline V gene sequence: CDR1 LGHDT, CDR2 YNNKEL (reference sequence). The CDR3 bases are TGTGCCAGCAGCCTCGGGACATTGAGAAACTATGGCTACACCTTC. As protein: CASSLGTLRNYGYTF.

This clone was counted between two and nine times. This chain joins TRBV4-1 and TRBJ2-2; TRBD2 is a possible D gene (5 bases). V lost 9 bases to trimming and J lost 2 bases, with 16 bases between them. The germline V gene encodes CDR1 MGHRA and CDR2 YSYEKL. The CDR3 is 15 amino acids. CDR3: CASQLGVLNTGELFF. Here the CDR3 DNA reads TGCGCCAGTCAACTCGGGGTTCTCAACACCGGGGAGCTGTTTTTT.

V and J are TRBV19 and TRBJ2-3; 11 positions match TRBD2. CDR1 is LNHDA, CDR2 SQIVND, per germline (reference sequence). V was clipped by 5 bases and J by 3 bases; unmatched bases: 4. This CDR3 is built from 15 residues. The chain's CDR3 is CASSVTSGGTDTQYF. DNA for the CDR3: TGTGCCAGTAGTGTCACTAGCGGGGGTACAGATACGCAGTATTTT.

The genes are TRBV18 and TRBJ1-4; no firm D call. Trimming left V 1 base short and J 5 bases short, with 11 bases between. This CDR3 is 15 amino acids long. Germline CDR1 KGHSH, CDR2 LQKENI. In DNA form, the CDR3 reads TGTGCCAGCTCACCACGGCGGGCGGAGAATGAAAAACTGTTTTTT. It yields the protein CASSPRRAENEKLFF.

The rearrangement uses TRBV21-1 and TRBJ1-5; no DNA check was done on the table's D call, TRBD1. TRBV21-1 is reported as a pseudogene. CDR3 size: 14 residues. The CDR3 nucleotides are TGTGCCAGCCCCCAGAAGTTTCCGAATCAGCCCCAGCATTTT. It encodes CASPQKFPNQPQHF.

This chain uses TRBV5-1 with TRBJ2-7, with D unresolved. Deletions cut 7 bases from V and 3 bases from J, with 5 bases between. The germline CDR1 and CDR2 sequences are SGHRS and YFSETQ. This CDR3 is built from 10 residues. The CDR3 is CASPRYEQYF. Written as DNA, the CDR3 is TGCGCCAGCCCCCGCTACGAGCAGTACTTC.